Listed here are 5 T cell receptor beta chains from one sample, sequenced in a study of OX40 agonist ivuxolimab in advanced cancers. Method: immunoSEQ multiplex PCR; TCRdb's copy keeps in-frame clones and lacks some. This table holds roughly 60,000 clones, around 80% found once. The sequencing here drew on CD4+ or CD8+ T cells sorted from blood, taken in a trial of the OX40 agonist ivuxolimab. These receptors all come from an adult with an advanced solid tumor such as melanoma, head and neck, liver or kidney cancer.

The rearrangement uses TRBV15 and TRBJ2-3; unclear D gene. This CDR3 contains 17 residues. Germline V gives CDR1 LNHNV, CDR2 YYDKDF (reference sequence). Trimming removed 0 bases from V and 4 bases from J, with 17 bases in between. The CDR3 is CATSREKTSRFSDTQYF. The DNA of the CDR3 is TGTGCCACCAGCAGAGAGAAAACCAGTCGTTTTTCAGATACGCAGTATTTT.

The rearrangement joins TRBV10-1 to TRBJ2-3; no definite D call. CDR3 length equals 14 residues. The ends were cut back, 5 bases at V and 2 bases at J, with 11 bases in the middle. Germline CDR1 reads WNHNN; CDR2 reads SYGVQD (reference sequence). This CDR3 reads CASSPDAITDTQYF. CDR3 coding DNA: TGCGCCAGCAGTCCCGACGCAATCACAGATACGCAGTATTTT.

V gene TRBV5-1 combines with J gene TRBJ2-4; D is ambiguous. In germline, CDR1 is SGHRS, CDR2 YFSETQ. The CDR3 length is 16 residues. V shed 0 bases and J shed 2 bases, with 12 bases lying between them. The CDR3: CASSLGGKISKNIQYF. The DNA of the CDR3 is TGCGCCAGCAGCTTGGGGGGTAAAATATCCAAAAACATTCAGTACTTC.

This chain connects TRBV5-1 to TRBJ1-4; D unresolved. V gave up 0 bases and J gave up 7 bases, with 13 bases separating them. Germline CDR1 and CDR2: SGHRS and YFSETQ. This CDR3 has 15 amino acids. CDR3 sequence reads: CASSLGGWGGEKLFF. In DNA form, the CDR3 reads TGCGCCAGCAGCTTGGGAGGCTGGGGTGGTGAAAAACTGTTTTTT.

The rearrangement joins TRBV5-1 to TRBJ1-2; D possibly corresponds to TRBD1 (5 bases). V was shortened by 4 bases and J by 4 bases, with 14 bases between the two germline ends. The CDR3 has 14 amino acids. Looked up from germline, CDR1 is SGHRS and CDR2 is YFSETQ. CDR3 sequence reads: CASSRDAPSYGYTF. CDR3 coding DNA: TGCGCCAGCAGCCGGGACGCCCCTAGCTATGGCTACACCTTC.